These 10 T cell receptor beta chains came from one sample sequenced in a study of T cells in Graves' hyperthyroidism and ophthalmopathy. RNA transcripts yielded amplified TCR beta CDR3 regions. First-round RT-PCR with HTBI primers amplified the TCR CDR3 region. TCRdb re-called the multiplex PCR reads with MiXCR, one entry per CDR3 protein. The table has approximately 380,000 distinct CDR3 sequences, around 15% seen once; the top ten hold approximately 27%. Sequencing was done on a sample of blood. These receptors originate from a man aged 45-65 years with Graves' ophthalmopathy.

This clonotype was observed a few times. The chain has TRBV7-3 and TRBJ2-1; possibly TRBD1 for D (6 bases). Germline CDR1 and CDR2: SGHTA and FQGTGA. V shed 2 bases and J shed 0 bases, with 14 bases lying between them. The length of the CDR3 is 17 residues. The DNA for the CDR3 is TGTGCCAGCAGCTTATATGACAGGTCAAGCTCCTACAATGAGCAGTTCTTC. The encoded protein is CASSLYDRSSSYNEQFF.

Details on this clonotype: A much more abundant neighbour one base away suggests this may be a read error. The CDR3 reads CCARPRRVRHEQYF. CDR3 nucleotide sequence: TGCTGTGCTAGGCCCCGGCGCGTCCGCCACGAGCAGTACTTC. The chain combines TRBV20-1 with TRBJ2-7, with no clear D. The CDR3 runs 14 residues. Germline values: CDR1 DFQATT, CDR2 SNEGSKA (reference sequence).

Many counts were recorded for this clonotype. The chain has TRBV5-1 and TRBJ2-7; 10 bases agree with TRBD1. The CDR3 runs to 15 residues. V dropped 4 bases and J dropped 2; count of bases not matched to a gene: 6. Germline V gene sequence: CDR1 SGHRS, CDR2 YFSETQ. CDR3 bases: TGCGCCAGCAGCCCCTCGGGACAGGGGCCCTACGAGCAGTACTTC. Its translation is CASSPSGQGPYEQYF.

Ten or more counts support this clonotype. The chain carries TRBV18 and TRBJ2-7, with D possibly matching TRBD2 (5 bases). The length of the CDR3 is 14 residues. Germline CDR1 and CDR2: KGHSH and LQKENI. The ends were cut back, 3 bases at V and 7 bases at J, with 16 bases in the middle. CDR3 coding DNA: TGTGCCAGCTCACCGGTCCAGGTGTCGGGGGAGCAGTACTTC. Its protein is CASSPVQVSGEQYF.

This clonotype was seen a handful of times. This chain connects TRBV7-9 to TRBJ1-1; 7 bases map to TRBD1. V was pared by 6 bases and J by 1 base, with 17 bases of the junction left unmatched. This CDR3 spans 18 amino acids. CDR1 and CDR2 (germline): SEHNR, FQNEAQ (reference sequence). This chain's CDR3 is CASRHGTGESTPNTEAFF. CDR3 DNA: TGTGCCAGCAGACACGGAACAGGGGAGTCTACTCCGAACACTGAAGCTTTCTTT.

This clonotype has a count of ten or more. The chain combines TRBV12-3 or TRBV12-4 with TRBJ2-3; TRBD2 matches at 15 bases. V lost 5 bases, J lost 5 bases, and 5 bases stayed unmatched. The CDR3 is 16 residues long. This CDR3 is CASSTGLAGGGDTQYF. In nucleotides, the CDR3 is TGTGCCAGCAGTACGGGACTAGCGGGAGGTGGAGATACGCAGTATTTT.

J is TRBJ1-1 and V is TRBV19; D call uncertain. The CDR3 runs to 12 residues. V lost 7 bases and J 1 base, leaving 7 bases between the germline ends. Germline V gene sequence: CDR1 LNHDA, CDR2 SQIVND (reference sequence). CDR3 nucleotide sequence: TGTGCCAGTACCGCCGCGAACACTGAAGCTTTCTTT. Protein sequence: CASTAANTEAFF.

This clonotype was seen a handful of times. The genes are TRBV6-1 and TRBJ2-1; D is unclear. The V end lost 3 bases, the J end lost 10 bases, and 13 bases lay between the germline ends. Germline V lookup: CDR1 MNHNS, CDR2 SASEGT. The CDR3 runs to 13 residues. CDR3 region: CASSEDGDLEQFF. The CDR3 coding sequence is TGTGCCAGCAGTGAGGATGGTGACCTGGAGCAGTTCTTC.

The chain uses TRBV5-1 and TRBJ2-3; no reliable D call. CDR1 and CDR2 from the germline V gene are SGHRS and YFSETQ. This CDR3 comprises 17 residues. Trimming cost V 4 bases and J 2 bases, with 20 bases left between them. The CDR3 DNA is TGCGCCAGCAGCCCGGGTTCTAGGCCCGGTTCCACAGATACGCAGTATTTT. Its protein product is CASSPGSRPGSTDTQYF.

The rearrangement uses TRBV30 and TRBJ2-2; D tentatively fits TRBD1 or TRBD2 (5 bases each). This CDR3 is built from 13 residues. CDR1 and CDR2 from the germline V gene are GTSNPN and SVGIG (reference sequence). V lost 6 bases and J 0 bases, leaving 8 bases between the germline ends. The CDR3 region is CACGTANTGELFF. In DNA form, the CDR3 reads TGTGCCTGTGGGACGGCGAACACCGGGGAGCTGTTTTTT.